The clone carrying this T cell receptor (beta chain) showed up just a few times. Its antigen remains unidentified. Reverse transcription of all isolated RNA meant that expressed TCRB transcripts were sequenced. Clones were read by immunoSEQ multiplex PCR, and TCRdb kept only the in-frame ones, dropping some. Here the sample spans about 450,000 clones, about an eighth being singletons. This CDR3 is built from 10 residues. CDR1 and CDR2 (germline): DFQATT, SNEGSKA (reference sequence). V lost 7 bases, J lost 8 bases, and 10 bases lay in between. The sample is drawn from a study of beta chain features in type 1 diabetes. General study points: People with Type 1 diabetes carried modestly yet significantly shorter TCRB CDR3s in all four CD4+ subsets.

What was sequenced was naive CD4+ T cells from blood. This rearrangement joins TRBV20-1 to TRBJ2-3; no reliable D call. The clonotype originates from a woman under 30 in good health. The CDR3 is CSGAWGTQYF. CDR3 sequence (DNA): TGCAGTGGAGCGTGGGGTACGCAGTATTTT.